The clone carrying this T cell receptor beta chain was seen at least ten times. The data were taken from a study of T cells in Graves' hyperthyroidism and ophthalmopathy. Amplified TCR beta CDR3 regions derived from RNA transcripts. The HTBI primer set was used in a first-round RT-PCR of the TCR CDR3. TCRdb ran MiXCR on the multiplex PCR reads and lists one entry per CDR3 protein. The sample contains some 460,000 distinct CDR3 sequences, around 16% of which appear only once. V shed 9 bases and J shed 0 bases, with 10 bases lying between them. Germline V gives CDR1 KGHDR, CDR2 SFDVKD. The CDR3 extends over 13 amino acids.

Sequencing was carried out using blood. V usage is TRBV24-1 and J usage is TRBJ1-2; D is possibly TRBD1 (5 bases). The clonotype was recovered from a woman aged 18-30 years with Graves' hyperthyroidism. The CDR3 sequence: CATQGKANYGYTF. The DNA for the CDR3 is TGTGCCACCCAGGGAAAGGCTAACTATGGCTACACCTTC.